A single TCR beta chain is shown here with its context. Its antigen remains unidentified. This table comes from immunoSEQ multiplex PCR, and its TCRdb copy is limited to in-frame clones, with some not included. The data hold tens of thousands of clones, with about 91% observed a single time. Trimming left V 1 base short and J 2 bases short, with 5 bases between. Per germline, CDR1 MNHNS and CDR2 SASEGT. The CDR3 has 13 amino acids. This specimen comes from a study of T cells after posttransplantation cyclophosphamide. Overall study findings and caveats: Later post-transplant blood repertoires were often dominated by donor CD8+ memory clones. Recipient CMV seropositivity and CMV reactivation strongly tracked TRB clonality. Blood and skin or GI T cell repertoires showed limited TRB overlap.

This related bone marrow graft donor gave peripheral blood on the day of marrow donation. The receptor's source is a woman between 50 and 59 years old in good health and a related stem cell transplant donor. The sequencing input was PBMCs. The genes are TRBV6-1 and TRBJ2-5, with unresolved D. This CDR3 is CASSEGLQETQYF. Written as DNA, the CDR3 is TGTGCCAGCAGTGAAGGACTGCAAGAGACCCAGTACTTC.